This T cell receptor beta chain is from a study of Ad26.COV2.S vaccination and SARS-CoV-2 variants. Study-wide findings and caveats: Substantial breadth was reportedly displayed by spike-specific CD8+ and CD4+ T cell responses after vaccination.

Concerning this clone: Its antigen is unidentified.

The CDR3 is 13 residues long. Losses at the gene ends were 3 bases for V and 6 bases for J; bases not matched to a gene: 1. Germline CDR1 reads LGHDT; CDR2 reads YNNKEL (reference sequence). TCRdb's table, derived via immunoSEQ multiplex PCR, lists solely in-frame clones and lacks some. Counted here are about 370,000 clones, 75% to 90% occurring once; the ten biggest clones make up 1.5% to 2%. The sample's treatment: 15 to 20 received Ad26.COV2.S at low or high dose, single or two shots; about 5 received placebo; per-sample allocation not given. Day 63 after the first vaccine or placebo injection was the time point for sampling.

Source: peripheral blood, taken in a trial of Ad26.COV2.S vaccine versus placebo. The source is a person aged 18-60 years who received the Ad26.COV2.S COVID-19 vaccine or a placebo. V is TRBV3-1 (or the pseudogene TRBV3-2) and J is TRBJ2-1; TRBD2 aligns across 8 bases. The chain's CDR3 is CASSQSGGNEQFF. The CDR3, as DNA: TGTGCCAGCAGCCAGAGCGGGGGCAATGAGCAGTTCTTC.